Shown below are 19 T cell receptor beta chains from a single sample sequenced in a study of T cells in Graves' hyperthyroidism and ophthalmopathy. Researchers amplified the TCR beta CDR3 regions from RNA transcripts. HTBI primers drove first-round RT-PCR of the TCR CDR3. In TCRdb, the multiplex PCR reads were re-called with MiXCR into one record per CDR3 protein. The table lists about 570,000 distinct CDR3 sequences, about half of them singletons, with around a fifth in the top ten. Input material: peripheral blood or thyroid tissue (not recorded which). Receptors originate from an adult woman with Graves' disease, either hyperthyroidism or ophthalmopathy (not recorded which).

This chain joins TRBV24-1 and TRBJ2-2; D is undetermined. Germline CDR1 reads KGHDR; CDR2 reads SFDVKD. The length of the CDR3 is 13 residues. The V and J ends lost 5 bases and 0 bases respectively, with 3 bases between them. CDR3 nucleotide sequence: TGTGCCACCAGTGTAACGAACACCGGGGAGCTGTTTTTT. The encoded protein is CATSVTNTGELFF.

This chain uses TRBV15 with TRBJ1-6; D is unclear. Trimming pared 2 bases from V and 3 bases from J, leaving 8 bases between. Germline V gene data show CDR1 as LNHNV and CDR2 as YYDKDF (reference sequence). The CDR3 covers 15 residues. The CDR3 sequence: CATSRTPNYNSPLHF. The CDR3, as DNA: TGTGCCACCAGCAGAACACCTAACTATAATTCACCCCTCCACTTT. The full variable domain, rest sourced from reference TRBV15 and TRBJ1-6, is DAMVIQNPRYQVTQFGKPVTLSCSQTLNHNVMYWYQQKSSQAPKLLFHYYDKDFNNEADTPDNFQSRRPNTSFCFLDIRSPGLGDTAMYLCATSRTPNYNSPLHFGNGTRLTVT.

Concerning this clonotype: Without the conserved terminal phenylalanine or tryptophan, this CDR3 likely stems from a read error. The CDR3 region has the DNA TGTGCCGGGCAGGGACCGGGGCCGGACACCATATATTGT. Its translation is CAGQGPGPDTIYC. The rearrangement joins TRBV6-6 to TRBJ1-3, with D perhaps TRBD1 (5 bases). CDR3 length: 13 residues. The germline gives CDR1 MNHNY, CDR2 SVGAGI (reference sequence). The germline V and J ends were trimmed by 11 bases and 8 bases, with 19 bases remaining between them.

This chain connects TRBV12-3 or TRBV12-4 to TRBJ1-5, with D tentatively TRBD1 (5 bases). The V gene lost 6 bases and the J gene lost 4 bases, with 13 bases spanning the gap. There are 14 residues in the CDR3. For the CDR3, the DNA is TGTGCCAGCAGGTTTACAGGCCCGAATCAGCCCCAGCATTTT. Residues: CASRFTGPNQPQHF.

The table lists this clonotype with many counts. The chain combines TRBV20-1 with TRBJ1-5; TRBD1 aligns across 8 bases. Unmatched junction bases numbered 8, after V lost 6 bases and J lost 1 base. This CDR3 has 15 amino acids. The germline gives CDR1 DFQATT, CDR2 SNEGSKA (reference sequence). DNA of the CDR3: TGCAGTGCCGAGGACAGGGAATGGAGCAATCAGCCCCAGCATTTT. This sequence encodes CSAEDREWSNQPQHF.

In its sample, this clonotype was seen many times. V gene TRBV5-4 combines with J gene TRBJ2-5, with D uncertain. Germline CDR1 is SGHNT and CDR2 is YYREEE (reference sequence). V shed 0 bases and J shed 7 bases, with 10 bases lying between them. The length of the CDR3 is 13 residues. This CDR3 is CASSLGALRTQYF. CDR3 sequence (DNA): TGTGCCAGCAGCTTGGGAGCGCTTCGGACCCAGTACTTC.

This clonotype was observed a few times. This chain joins TRBV25-1 and TRBJ2-7, with D tentatively TRBD2 (6 bases). CDR1 MGHDK and CDR2 SYGVNS come from the germline V gene. The CDR3 runs to 16 residues. V was trimmed by 5 bases and J by 2 bases, leaving 19 bases between them. DNA of the CDR3: TGTGCCAGCAGTCCCATTAGTGGCGGGGACGCCTACGAGCAGTACTTC. This codes for CASSPISGGDAYEQYF.

The chain employs TRBV7-6 and TRBJ2-2; no definite D call. The CDR3 has 17 amino acids. V dropped 3 bases and J dropped 0 bases, with 14 bases sitting between them. Germline V gene data show CDR1 as SGHVS and CDR2 as FNYEAQ. CDR3 amino acids: CASSFPPKKPNTGELFF. Here the CDR3 DNA reads TGTGCCAGCAGCTTCCCGCCAAAAAAGCCGAACACCGGGGAGCTGTTTTTT.

A remark on this clonotype: The CDR3 end shows no conserved phenylalanine or tryptophan, and so a read error is likely. The DNA is omitted, as the CDR3 cannot be located on it reliably, and the CDR3 follows TCRdb's listing. This chain connects TRBV7-9 to TRBJ2-7; the table's D gene call, TRBD1, was not cross checked with the DNA. The CDR3 is 8 residues long, counting both termini. The V gene's germline CDR1 is SEHNR and CDR2 FQNEAQ (reference sequence). The CDR3 here is CASSSQGI.

This clonotype occurred many times. The J gene is TRBJ2-2, the V gene TRBV7-2; no definite D call. V lost 1 base and J 3 bases, leaving 6 bases between the germline ends. CDR1 and CDR2 from the germline V gene are SGHTA and FQGNSA. The CDR3 spans 14 residues. CDR3 nucleotide sequence: TGTGCCAGCAGCTTAGATGGGGACACCGGGGAGCTGTTTTTT. This sequence encodes CASSLDGDTGELFF.

This sequence joins TRBV10-2 and TRBJ2-5; the match to TRBD1 covers 7 bases. Per the germline V gene, CDR1 is WSHSY and CDR2 is SAAADI. The V gene end was trimmed by 4 bases and the J gene end by 7 bases; junction bases not matched to a gene: 9. The length of the CDR3 is 14 residues. The CDR3 DNA follows: TGCGCCAGCAGTGGAACGACAGGGCTGGGGACCCAGTACTTC. This codes for CASSGTTGLGTQYF.

The sample holds a few counts of this clonotype. This clone may be a read error of a much larger clone one base away. The rearrangement joins TRBV5-1 to TRBJ2-7; 8 bases line up with TRBD2. The ends lost 3 bases at V and 1 base at J; junction bases unmatched: 3. Germline V gene lookup returns CDR1 SGHRS and CDR2 YFSETQ. The CDR3 is made up of 14 amino acids. This chain's CDR3 is CASSWTSRSYEQYF. The CDR3, as DNA: TGCGCCAGCAGCTGGACTAGCAGGTCCTACGAGCAGTACTTC. The full variable domain, completed using reference TRBV5-1 and TRBJ2-7, is KAGVTQTPRYLIKTRGQQVTLSCSPISGHRSVSWYQQTPGQGLQFLFEYFSETQRNKGNFPGRFSGRQFSNSRSEMNVSTLELGDSALYLCASSWTSRSYEQYFGPGTRLTVT.

The sample holds many counts of this clonotype. This rearrangement joins TRBV7-3 to TRBJ2-2, with 9 bases matching TRBD2. The germline CDR1 and CDR2 sequences are SGHTA and FQGTGA. The V and J ends lost 5 bases and 7 bases, in that order; junction bases with no gene match: 11. The CDR3 length is 16 residues. The CDR3 DNA sequence: TGTGCCAGCAGCGATGGGGCTAGCGGGAATAACGGGGAGCTGTTTTTT. It translates to CASSDGASGNNGELFF.

This clonotype was detected many times. The chain is built from TRBV20-1 and TRBJ1-6; weak D call: TRBD1 (5 bases). The V gene lost 0 bases and the J gene lost 4 bases, with 10 bases spanning the gap. Germline V gives CDR1 DFQATT, CDR2 SNEGSKA (reference sequence). CDR3 length equals 15 residues. CDR3 sequence (DNA): TGCAGTGCTAGAGACCAAGGGGTATATAATTCACCCCTCCACTTT. Translation gives CSARDQGVYNSPLHF.

The rearrangement joins TRBV9 to TRBJ2-5; 7 nucleotides agree with TRBD1. CDR3 length equals 14 residues. V lost 2 bases, J lost 9 bases, and 10 bases stayed unmatched. Germline V gene sequence: CDR1 SGDLS, CDR2 YYNGEE. CDR3 nucleotide sequence: TGTGCCAGCAGCGTCGGGACAGCTAATCAGCCCCAGTACTTC. Protein sequence: CASSVGTANQPQYF.

Many counts were recorded for this clonotype. This chain connects TRBV12-3 or TRBV12-4 to TRBJ1-2; D not resolved. Between the trimmed V and J ends, which lost 7 bases and 5 bases, there was a span of 11 bases. There are 12 residues in the CDR3. This chain's CDR3 is CASTSFKYGYTF. The DNA for the CDR3 is TGTGCCAGCACCTCCTTTAAGTATGGCTACACCTTC.

The chain combines TRBV11-2 with TRBJ1-1; D possibly corresponds to TRBD1 (6 bases). Germline V gene sequence: CDR1 SGHAT, CDR2 FQNNGV. The V and J ends lost 5 bases and 7 bases respectively, with 14 bases between them. The CDR3 contains 13 residues. The CDR3 DNA sequence: TGTGCCAGCAGCCTAAAGGGGGGGAGTGAAGCTTTCTTT. The encoded protein is CASSLKGGSEAFF.

The gene calls are TRBV19 and TRBJ1-2; D is uncertain. V lost 2 bases and J 4 bases, leaving 11 bases between the germline ends. Per germline, CDR1 LNHDA and CDR2 SQIVND (reference sequence). The CDR3 extends over 14 amino acids. The CDR3 region has the DNA TGTGCCAGTAGTATAAGAAGCGGGATCTATGGCTACACCTTC. It translates to CASSIRSGIYGYTF.

This clonotype has just a few counts. The chain joins TRBV29-1 to TRBJ2-7, with 7 nucleotides matching TRBD2. This CDR3 region has 11 residues. V shed 4 bases, J shed 7 bases, and the junction held 4 bases outside the gene matches. Germline V gene lookup returns CDR1 SQVTM and CDR2 ANQGSEA. The CDR3 DNA is TGCAGCGTTGGAAAACTAGCGGAGCAGTACTTC. This sequence encodes CSVGKLAEQYF.